These 13 T cell receptor beta chains share one sample of origin, sequenced in a study of CD8+CD57+ T cells in acquired aplastic anemia. Sequencing involved patients with CD8+CD57+ cell expansion previously shown by flow cytometry. Genomic DNA acted as the template from which TCR beta VDJ combination and CDR3 sequence profiling were carried out. Using its own MiXCR run on the reads, TCRdb lists one record per CDR3 protein. The sample gives over 150,000 distinct CDR3 sequences, approximately 52% of which show up once; approximately 12% is in the top ten. The material sequenced was sorted CD4+, CD8+, or CD8+CD57+ T cells (not recorded which) from PBMCs. These receptors were collected from a human donor with aplastic anemia.

This clonotype was counted at least ten times. This rearrangement joins TRBV5-6 to TRBJ1-2, with TRBD1 matching 7 bases. CDR3 length: 16 amino acids. Germline lookup yields CDR1 SGHDT and CDR2 YYEEEE. The junction had 15 bases not matched to a gene; V was cut back by 4 bases and J by 6 bases. CDR3 loop: CASSPLTGFDGDGYTF. For the CDR3, the DNA is TGTGCCAGCAGCCCGCTGACAGGGTTCGATGGTGATGGCTACACCTTC.

The J gene is TRBJ1-1, the V gene TRBV20-1, with a possible D match to TRBD1 (6 bases). CDR1 DFQATT and CDR2 SNEGSKA come from the germline V gene (reference sequence). Trimming removed 5 bases from V and 5 bases from J, with 18 bases in between. The CDR3 covers 14 residues. For the CDR3, the DNA is TGCAGTGCTGCACAGGGACGGACGGGAACTGAAGCTTTCTTT. Its translation: CSAAQGRTGTEAFF.

At least ten counts were recorded for this clonotype. CDR3 loop: CASSQVTGWTEAFF. The DNA of the CDR3 is TGTGCCAGCAGCCAAGTGACAGGGTGGACTGAAGCTTTCTTT. The chain links TRBV4-2 to TRBJ1-1; 7 bases align to TRBD1. The junction had 4 bases not matched to a gene; V was cut back by 1 base and J by 5 bases. The length of the CDR3 is 14 residues. Per germline, CDR1 LGHNA and CDR2 YNFKEQ.

J is TRBJ2-2 and V is TRBV6-4, with D perhaps TRBD1 (5 bases). Germline-derived CDR1 and CDR2 are MRHNA and SNTAGT. Trimming cost V 2 bases and J 4 bases, with 8 bases left between them. CDR3 size: 14 residues. CDR3 bases: TGTGCCAGCAGTGACGTAGGGGTCACCGGGGAGCTGTTTTTT. This translates into CASSDVGVTGELFF.

This clonotype has a count of ten or more. The chain links TRBV12-3 or TRBV12-4 to TRBJ2-3; D is possibly TRBD1 or TRBD2 (5 bases each). The CDR3 covers 15 residues. V lost 7 bases to trimming and J lost 3 bases, with 17 bases between them. CDR3 residues: CASTLGPQPTDTQYF. In DNA form, the CDR3 reads TGTGCCAGCACCCTGGGACCGCAACCAACAGATACGCAGTATTTT.

This chain uses TRBV9 with TRBJ1-5, with D perhaps TRBD1 (5 bases). Trimming left V 4 bases short and J 6 bases short, with 17 bases between. The CDR3 extends over 15 amino acids. The V gene's germline CDR1 is SGDLS and CDR2 YYNGEE. The CDR3, as DNA: TGTGCCAGCAGCTTAGGCCTAGGGGTAGGTCAGCCCCAGCATTTT. Translation: CASSLGLGVGQPQHF.

This clonotype was counted once. The V gene is TRBV6-1, the J gene TRBJ2-5; D is ambiguous. The V and J ends lost 8 bases and 5 bases respectively, with 24 bases between them. The CDR3 is 16 residues long. Germline V gives CDR1 MNHNS, CDR2 SASEGT. The DNA of the CDR3 is TGTGCCAGCTTCCAGATGGCTTCAACCCCGCGCGAGACCCAGTACTTC. Translated: CASFQMASTPRETQYF.

The chain has TRBV29-1 and TRBJ2-6; D might be TRBD1 or TRBD2, each matching 5 bases. V lost 4 bases, J lost 3 bases, and 13 bases lay in between. Germline loops: CDR1 SQVTM, CDR2 ANQGSEA. This CDR3 is built from 15 residues. The CDR3 loop reads CSVVARGDGANVLTF. The CDR3 bases are TGCAGCGTTGTTGCAAGGGGAGATGGGGCCAACGTCCTGACTTTC.

This rearrangement joins TRBV29-1 to TRBJ1-2, with TRBD1 identical over 7 bases. The CDR3 is 14 residues long. Trimming removed 6 bases from V and 3 bases from J; junction bases left unmatched: 10. CDR1 and CDR2 (germline): SQVTM, ANQGSEA. In nucleotides, the CDR3 is TGCAGCGTGGCAGAGGGGGCTTCTTACTATGGCTACACCTTC. Translation gives CSVAEGASYYGYTF.

This clonotype came up many times. The V and J genes are TRBV9 and TRBJ1-3; maybe TRBD1 (6 bases). The CDR3 has 15 amino acids. CDR1 is SGDLS and CDR2 is YYNGEE in the germline V gene. V was clipped by 2 bases and J by 7 bases, with 16 bases between them. CDR3 in DNA: TGTGCCAGCAGCGTGAGGGGGGCTGTGGGGAACACCATATATTTT. Translation: CASSVRGAVGNTIYF.

This clonotype showed up many times. The J gene is TRBJ1-1, the V gene TRBV5-1; the D gene is possibly TRBD1 (5 bases). Germline V lookup: CDR1 SGHRS, CDR2 YFSETQ. CDR3 length equals 16 residues. Trimming removed 4 bases at V and 4 bases at J, with 20 bases between. The CDR3 DNA follows: TGCGCCAGCAGCCTAAGACTCCCCTCGGGGACCACTGAAGCTTTCTTT. Its translation is CASSLRLPSGTTEAFF. The full variable domain, with the rest looked up from reference TRBV5-1 and TRBJ1-1, is KAGVTQTPRYLIKTRGQQVTLSCSPISGHRSVSWYQQTPGQGLQFLFEYFSETQRNKGNFPGRFSGRQFSNSRSEMNVSTLELGDSALYLCASSLRLPSGTTEAFFGQGTRLTVV.

The V call is TRBV7-2, the J call TRBJ1-6; D unresolved. Trimming removed 5 bases from V and 10 bases from J, with 9 bases in between. Germline CDR1 and CDR2: SGHTA and FQGNSA. The CDR3 is 12 residues long. CDR3 nucleotides: TGTGCCAGCAGCACTTCACGGTCACCCCTCCACTTT. It translates to CASSTSRSPLHF.

The chain couples TRBV10-1 to TRBJ2-3; D gene uncertain. V lost 4 bases to trimming and J lost 4 bases, with 12 bases between them. CDR3 length: 14 residues. Germline CDR1 reads WNHNN; CDR2 reads SYGVQD (reference sequence). This CDR3 reads CASSVIGRSDTQYF. CDR3 bases: TGCGCCAGCAGTGTCATCGGGCGCTCAGATACGCAGTATTTT.